These 27 T cell receptor beta chains share one sample of origin, sequenced in a study of CD8+CD57+ T cells in acquired aplastic anemia. Genomic DNA templated the TCR beta VDJ and CDR3 profiling. In TCRdb, the reads were re-called with MiXCR into one record per CDR3 protein. The table includes roughly 180,000 distinct CDR3 sequences, 63% detected once. Those patients picked for sequencing had displayed CD8+CD57+ cell expansion on flow cytometry. The sample comprised sorted CD4+, CD8+, or CD8+CD57+ T cells (not recorded which) from PBMCs. Source of these receptors: a human donor with aplastic anemia.

This clonotype was recorded at least ten times. This CDR3 reads CASSLRPGLDQETQYF. The DNA for the CDR3 is TGTGCCAGCAGCCTAAGGCCTGGACTCGACCAAGAGACCCAGTACTTC. This rearrangement joins TRBV11-2 to TRBJ2-5; a weak D match, TRBD2 (5 bases). CDR1 SGHAT and CDR2 FQNNGV come from the germline V gene. CDR3 length: 16 residues. Between the trimmed V and J ends, which lost 5 bases and 0 bases, there was a span of 16 bases.

The J gene is TRBJ2-7, the V gene TRBV19, with 11 bases that match TRBD1. Germline CDR1 is LNHDA and CDR2 is SQIVND (reference sequence). The CDR3 runs 14 residues. The ends lost 5 bases at V and 5 bases at J; junction bases unmatched: 5. The CDR3 DNA reads TGTGCCAGTAGTTTCGGACAGGGGGCCAACGAGCAGTACTTC. This translates into CASSFGQGANEQYF.

This clonotype was counted a single time. At one of its ends the junction is not consistent with the germline gene, which may arise from a read error. The chain links TRBV10-3 to TRBJ1-5; the D gene is possibly TRBD1 (5 bases). This CDR3 spans 13 amino acids. Per germline, CDR1 ENHRY and CDR2 SYGVKD. CDR3 residues: CAIRMGVDQPQHF. The CDR3 nucleotides are TGTGCCATCCGGATGGGGGTCGATCAGCCCCAGCATTTC.

V is TRBV11-2 and J is TRBJ1-2, with D possibly being TRBD1 (5 bases). The V gene lost 11 bases and the J gene lost 2 bases, with 18 bases spanning the gap. The length of the CDR3 is 14 residues. Per the germline V gene, CDR1 is SGHAT and CDR2 is FQNNGV. The CDR3 reads CAWSWGVLNYGYTF. In DNA form, the CDR3 reads TGTGCCTGGAGTTGGGGGGTGTTGAACTATGGCTACACCTTC.

The chain recombines TRBV7-8 with TRBJ2-5; TRBD2 might be the D (5 bases). This CDR3 contains 15 residues. Germline lookup yields CDR1 SGHVS and CDR2 FQNEAQ. Deletions cut 6 bases from V and 9 bases from J, with 23 bases between. CDR3 in amino acids: CASSLTGGRNQPQYF. In nucleotides, the CDR3 is TGTGCCAGCAGTTTAACCGGAGGCAGAAATCAGCCCCAGTACTTC.

This clonotype was observed a few times. The gene calls are TRBV7-8 and TRBJ1-1; 7 bases are shared with TRBD1. There are 15 residues in the CDR3. Losses at the gene ends were 5 bases for V and 0 bases for J; bases not matched to a gene: 6. From germline, CDR1 is SGHVS and CDR2 FQNEAQ. The CDR3 reads CASSPTTGMNTEAFF. The CDR3 DNA sequence: TGTGCCAGCAGCCCGACGACAGGGATGAACACTGAAGCTTTCTTT.

J is TRBJ1-4 and V is TRBV14; D gene unclear. This CDR3 region has 12 residues. Trimming pared 4 bases from V and 12 bases from J, leaving 12 bases between. Looked up from germline, CDR1 is SGHDN and CDR2 is FVKESK. CDR3 protein: CASSRLEGELFF. The DNA for the CDR3 is TGTGCCAGCAGCCGGCTCGAGGGCGAACTGTTTTTT.

The V gene is TRBV19, the J gene TRBJ2-4; no clear D. The germline V gene encodes CDR1 LNHDA and CDR2 SQIVND (reference sequence). Trimming pared 3 bases from V and 0 bases from J, leaving 18 bases between. This CDR3 comprises 18 residues. The CDR3 sequence: CASSIRLGVRLAKNIQYF. CDR3 sequence (DNA): TGTGCCAGTAGTATCAGGCTCGGTGTGCGACTAGCCAAAAACATTCAGTACTTC.

This clonotype was seen only a few times. A much larger clone lies one base from this, so it may be a read error. V is TRBV7-8 and J is TRBJ1-1; weak D call: TRBD1 (5 bases). The V end was cut by 1 base, the J end by 4 bases, with 13 bases between. Germline CDR1 SGHVS, CDR2 FQNEAQ. The CDR3 runs 15 residues. This CDR3 is CASSLVTGRVTEAFF. CDR3 DNA: TGTGCCAGCAGCTTAGTCACAGGTCGGGTCACTGAAGCTTTCTTT.

CDR3 residues: CASSGQGRSYNEQFF. DNA for the CDR3: TGTGCCAGCAGTGGACAGGGTCGGTCCTACAATGAGCAGTTCTTC. V is TRBV25-1 and J is TRBJ2-1; 7 nucleotides line up with TRBD1. The junction had 4 bases not matched to a gene; V was cut back by 4 bases and J by 1 base. Germline V CDR1 and CDR2: MGHDK, SYGVNS. The CDR3 is 15 amino acids.

In regard to this clonotype: Since no conserved phenylalanine or tryptophan closes the CDR3, a read error is the likely cause. This chain connects TRBV20-1 to TRBJ2-7, with 7 bases lining up with TRBD1. Trimming took 6 bases from V and 0 from J; bases not matched to a gene: 2. The CDR3 sequence is 12 residues long. Germline V gene lookup returns CDR1 DFQATT and CDR2 SNEGSKA (reference sequence). Written as DNA, the CDR3 is TGCAGTGCCAGACAGGGCTCCTACGAGCAGTACCTC. As protein: CSARQGSYEQYL.

CDR3 DNA sequence: TGCAGCGTTGACAGGGATGGCTACAATGAGCAGTTCTTC. Its translation is CSVDRDGYNEQFF. The chain uses TRBV29-1 and TRBJ2-1; a weak D match, TRBD1 (5 bases). V was pared by 3 bases and J by 3 bases, with 9 bases between. This CDR3 has 13 residues. The germline V gene has CDR1 SQVTM and CDR2 ANQGSEA.

Details on this clonotype: This likely comes from a read error, as the CDR3 has no conserved phenylalanine or tryptophan at its end. V is TRBV7-6 and J is TRBJ2-7; no clear D gene. Germline V CDR1 and CDR2: SGHVS, FNYEAQ. V gave up 8 bases and J gave up 2 bases, with 16 bases separating them. The length of the CDR3 is 14 residues. As DNA, the CDR3 is TGTGCCAGCTCCCCTACCTCCACGGCCTACGAGCAGTACTGC. Encoded protein: CASSPTSTAYEQYC.

The rearrangement joins TRBV2 to TRBJ1-1; no reliable D call. The V gene's germline CDR1 is SNHLY and CDR2 FYNNEI. CDR3 size: 11 residues. Trimming removed 8 bases at V and 1 base at J, with 5 bases between. CDR3 loop: CASARNTEAFF. Here the CDR3 DNA reads TGTGCCAGCGCCAGGAACACTGAAGCTTTCTTT. Using reference TRBV2 and TRBJ1-1 for the parts outside the CDR3, the full variable domain is EPEVTQTPSHQVTQMGQEVILRCVPISNHLYFYWYRQILGQKVEFLVSFYNNEISEKSEIFDDQFSVERPDGSNFTLKIRSTKLEDSAMYFCASARNTEAFFGQGTRLTVV.

CDR3 sequence reads: CASSTDTSGGAYEQYF. The CDR3 DNA follows: TGTGCCAGTAGTACCGACACAAGCGGGGGGGCCTACGAGCAGTACTTC. The chain is built from TRBV19 and TRBJ2-7; 10 nucleotides match TRBD2. In germline, CDR1 is LNHDA, CDR2 SQIVND (reference sequence). After removal of 4 bases from V and 2 bases from J, the junction contained 8 bases not matched to a gene. The length of the CDR3 is 16 residues.

V gene TRBV7-9 combines with J gene TRBJ1-2, with TRBD1 matching 7 bases. This CDR3 has 14 residues. Trimming at V came to 5 bases and at J to 6 bases, leaving 9 bases not matched to a gene. From germline, CDR1 is SEHNR and CDR2 FQNEAQ (reference sequence). The CDR3 is CASSPDGQVNGYTF. CDR3 nucleotides: TGTGCCAGCAGCCCAGATGGACAGGTGAATGGCTACACCTTC.

The J gene is TRBJ1-1, the V gene TRBV10-3; tentatively, D is TRBD1 (6 bases). The CDR3 is 15 residues long. Germline-derived CDR1 and CDR2 are ENHRY and SYGVKD. V lost 0 bases to trimming and J lost 5 bases, with 13 bases between them. The CDR3: CAISESKGGKTEAFF. The CDR3 region has the DNA TGTGCCATCAGTGAGTCGAAGGGGGGTAAGACTGAAGCTTTCTTT.

The chain employs TRBV24-1 and TRBJ2-3; TRBD1 or TRBD2 may be the D gene (5 bases each). This CDR3 is built from 14 residues. Trimming took off 5 bases at V and 5 bases at J, with 13 bases between the two ends. The germline V gene encodes CDR1 KGHDR and CDR2 SFDVKD. CDR3 in amino acids: CATSGIQGVDTQYF. The CDR3 DNA reads TGTGCCACCAGTGGTATCCAGGGAGTAGATACGCAGTATTTT.

The chain combines TRBV5-1 with TRBJ2-2; D ambiguous. Germline lookup yields CDR1 SGHRS and CDR2 YFSETQ. The CDR3 is made up of 14 amino acids. Trimming removed 6 bases from V and 2 bases from J, with 11 bases in between. In DNA form, the CDR3 reads TGCGCCAGCAAGGGCAGTTCCAACACCGGGGAGCTGTTTTTT. This encodes CASKGSSNTGELFF.

This clonotype was detected ten times or more. The chain combines TRBV4-1 with TRBJ2-7; TRBD1 aligns across 12 bases. From germline, CDR1 is MGHRA and CDR2 YSYEKL. CDR3 length: 16 residues. J lost 5 bases, V lost 5 bases, and 10 bases had no gene match. The CDR3 coding sequence is TGCGCCAGCAGCTTGGGACAGGGGGCTAAGTGGGACGAGCAGTACTTC. It encodes CASSLGQGAKWDEQYF.

The chain combines TRBV12-5 with TRBJ1-5; possibly TRBD1 for D (5 bases). This CDR3 is 13 amino acids long. Germline CDR1 is LGHNT and CDR2 is FRNRAP. With 3 bases removed from V and 5 bases from J, the gap between germline ends came to 8 bases. The DNA of the CDR3 is TGTGCTAGTGGTTTAAGCAGGGATCAGCCCCAGCATTTT. Amino acids: CASGLSRDQPQHF. Variable domain in full (rest from reference TRBV12-5 and TRBJ1-5): DARVTQTPRHKVTEMGQEVTMRCQPILGHNTVFWYRQTMMQGLELLAYFRNRAPLDDSGMPKDRFSAEMPDATLATLKIQPSEPRDSAVYFCASGLSRDQPQHFGDGTRLSIL.

The chain uses TRBV7-2 and TRBJ2-5; no definite D call. V lost 5 bases to trimming and J lost 1 base, with 17 bases between them. This CDR3 is 16 amino acids long. The germline V gene has CDR1 SGHTA and CDR2 FQGNSA. CDR3 region: CASSPPAGPIQETQYF. The CDR3 DNA is TGTGCCAGCAGCCCCCCCGCAGGCCCCATCCAAGAGACCCAGTACTTC.

In this sample, this clonotype turned up a few times. The genes are TRBV24-1 and TRBJ2-3; D gene ambiguous. Germline V gene sequence: CDR1 KGHDR, CDR2 SFDVKD. V was trimmed by 4 bases and J by 4 bases, leaving 11 bases between them. This CDR3 contains 14 residues. The CDR3 DNA is TGTGCCACCAGTGACTACGCGCCGGCAGATACGCAGTATTTT. It translates to CATSDYAPADTQYF.

The J gene is TRBJ2-7, the V gene TRBV2; D gene ambiguous. CDR1 and CDR2 from the germline V gene are SNHLY and FYNNEI. The CDR3 totals 12 residues. V was trimmed by 4 bases and J by 1 base, leaving 5 bases between them. CDR3 protein: CASSVPSYEQYF. The CDR3 nucleotides are TGTGCCAGCAGTGTTCCGTCCTACGAGCAGTACTTC.

The table lists this clonotype with many counts. The chain is built from TRBV12-3 or TRBV12-4 and TRBJ2-7; TRBD1 is a possible D gene (5 bases). Trimming stripped 3 bases from V and 6 bases from J, with 12 bases between. The CDR3 is 13 amino acids. The CDR3 DNA is TGTGCCAGCAGTTTCAGTGACAGTTCCGAGCAGTACTTC. This encodes CASSFSDSSEQYF.

The chain uses TRBV9 and TRBJ2-1, with D possibly matching TRBD1 (5 bases). Trimming took 0 bases from V and 3 from J, leaving 13 bases between them. Germline V gene sequence: CDR1 SGDLS, CDR2 YYNGEE. This CDR3 spans 16 amino acids. CDR3 protein: CASSVVADRGYNEQFF. The CDR3 nucleotides are TGTGCCAGCAGCGTAGTAGCAGATAGGGGCTACAATGAGCAGTTCTTC.

Notes on this clonotype: This could be a read error, since a much larger clone is one nucleotide away. The chain employs TRBV10-1 and TRBJ2-2; 14 bases agree with TRBD2. Germline CDR1 is WNHNN and CDR2 is SYGVQD (reference sequence). The CDR3 has 14 amino acids. V lost 6 bases and J lost 6; bases outside the gene matches: 0. This chain's CDR3 is CASRGLAGAGELFF. CDR3 DNA sequence: TGCGCCAGCAGGGGACTAGCGGGGGCCGGGGAGCTGTTTTTT.